This is a list of T cell receptor beta chains from one sample in a study of blood T cells in healthy people across ages. Each CDR3 protein is one row after TCRdb ran MiXCR on the 5' RACE reads. The sample holds under 1,000,000 distinct CDR3 sequences; roughly 40% are singletons and the top ten take approximately 12%. The sequencing sample was made of blood. Every receptor here comes from a man in his late teens or twenties in good health. Both conserved end residues are part of each CDR3. A D gene is named only where the DNA matches it firmly. Expanded clones are given a class, and other clones once, few, many or no size at all.

cdr3_nt: TGTGCCAGCATCCCCCCCCGGACAGGGGGAGAGGAGACCCAGTACTTC
cdr3_aa: CASIPPRTGGEETQYF
v_call: TRBV6-6
clone_size: few
j_call: TRBJ2-5
d_call: TRBD1

cdr3_nt: TGTGCCAGCAGGGCCAGGGGGATGAGCACTGAAGCTTTCTTT
cdr3_aa: CASRARGMSTEAFF
v_call: TRBV6-5
clone_size: -
j_call: TRBJ1-1
d_call: TRBD1

cdr3_nt: TGTGCCAGCAGCCCCTATTTAGGGACAGGGTACCAGCCCCAGCATTTT
cdr3_aa: CASSPYLGTGYQPQHF
v_call: TRBV7-9
clone_size: few
j_call: TRBJ1-5
d_call: TRBD1

cdr3_nt: TGTGCCAGCAGCGTAGGGTATGGCTACACCTTC
cdr3_aa: CASSVGYGYTF
v_call: TRBV6-1
clone_size: many
j_call: TRBJ1-2
d_call: -

cdr3_nt: TGTGCCAGCATGATAGCGGGGGGGTATAATGAGCAGTTCTTC
cdr3_aa: CASMIAGGYNEQFF
v_call: TRBV2
clone_size: few
j_call: TRBJ2-1
d_call: TRBD2

cdr3_nt: TGTGCCAGCGCATCCCCGTTAGGAGGGGGCAATCAGCCCCAGCATTTT
cdr3_aa: CASASPLGGGNQPQHF
v_call: TRBV28
clone_size: -
j_call: TRBJ1-5
d_call: -

cdr3_nt: TGCAGCGTTGAAGCGGGACCTTATGGCTACACCTTC
cdr3_aa: CSVEAGPYGYTF
v_call: TRBV29-1
clone_size: -
j_call: TRBJ1-2
d_call: -

cdr3_nt: TGTGCCATCAAGGCGGGCCCCACTAACTATGGCTACACCTTC
cdr3_aa: CAIKAGPTNYGYTF
v_call: TRBV10-3
clone_size: -
j_call: TRBJ1-2
d_call: -

cdr3_nt: TGCAGTCCGAGGGGGCGGTACGAGCAGTACTTC
cdr3_aa: CSPRGRYEQYF
v_call: TRBV20-1
clone_size: many
j_call: TRBJ2-7
d_call: TRBD1

cdr3_nt: TGCAGTGCTAGAGATCGTCGGGGTAGGGGGAACACTGAAGCTTTCTTT
cdr3_aa: CSARDRRGRGNTEAFF
v_call: TRBV20-1
clone_size: -
j_call: TRBJ1-1
d_call: -

cdr3_nt: TGTGCCAACAGTTTTGGTGGTGGCTTATGGGAAAAACTGTTTTTT
cdr3_aa: CANSFGGGLWEKLFF
v_call: TRBV12-3/TRBV12-4
clone_size: -
j_call: TRBJ1-4
d_call: -

cdr3_nt: TGTGCCAGCAGTTGCGGTGAATCCTATGGCTACACCTTC
cdr3_aa: CASSCGESYGYTF
v_call: TRBV12-3/TRBV12-4
clone_size: -
j_call: TRBJ1-2
d_call: -

cdr3_nt: TGTGCCAGCGTAGGACAGCCTCAAGAGACCCAGTACTTC
cdr3_aa: CASVGQPQETQYF
v_call: TRBV7-9
clone_size: few
j_call: TRBJ2-5
d_call: -

cdr3_nt: TGTGCCAGCAGCTTAAATTCAGGGGTGGTCCCAGATACGCAGTATTTT
cdr3_aa: CASSLNSGVVPDTQYF
v_call: TRBV7-3
clone_size: -
j_call: TRBJ2-3
d_call: -

cdr3_nt: TGTGCCAGCAGCGACGGCCGTTTTAGACAGGATTCCATGTCTGACTACACCTTC
cdr3_aa: CASSDGRFRQDSMSDYTF
v_call: TRBV9
clone_size: -
j_call: TRBJ1-2
d_call: -

cdr3_nt: TGCAGTGCTAGGTCTACAGGGGAAGACTATGGCTACACCTTC
cdr3_aa: CSARSTGEDYGYTF
v_call: TRBV20-1
clone_size: many
j_call: TRBJ1-2
d_call: TRBD1

cdr3_nt: TGTGCCAGCAGGGCCGGGACAGGGATCTATGGCTACACCTTC
cdr3_aa: CASRAGTGIYGYTF
v_call: TRBV12-3/TRBV12-4
clone_size: few
j_call: TRBJ1-2
d_call: TRBD1

cdr3_nt: TGTGCCAGCAGCTTACGCGGGGGGGCCGAAGAGACCCAGTACTTC
cdr3_aa: CASSLRGGAEETQYF
v_call: TRBV7-2
clone_size: -
j_call: TRBJ2-5
d_call: TRBD2

cdr3_nt: TGCGCCAGCAGCCCGGGACAGGGCGGGGTCTATGGCTACACCTTC
cdr3_aa: CASSPGQGGVYGYTF
v_call: TRBV5-1
clone_size: -
j_call: TRBJ1-2
d_call: TRBD1

cdr3_nt: TGTGCCAGCAGCTCTGGACAGCTAGCGGGGGGCCAGGCCTACAATGAGCAGTTCTTC
cdr3_aa: CASSSGQLAGGQAYNEQFF
v_call: TRBV5-6
clone_size: -
j_call: TRBJ2-1
d_call: TRBD2

cdr3_nt: TGCAGTGCTGAGGGTTCGGGTGAAAAACTGTTTTTT
cdr3_aa: CSAEGSGEKLFF
v_call: TRBV20-1
clone_size: -
j_call: TRBJ1-4
d_call: -

cdr3_nt: TGCAGTGCTAGCGGGACAGGTAATCAGCCCCAGCATTTT
cdr3_aa: CSASGTGNQPQHF
v_call: TRBV20-1
clone_size: -
j_call: TRBJ1-5
d_call: TRBD1

cdr3_nt: TGCAGTGCTCTACGAGCAGGGATTCAGCCCCAGCATTTT
cdr3_aa: CSALRAGIQPQHF
v_call: TRBV20-1
clone_size: few
j_call: TRBJ1-5
d_call: -

cdr3_nt: TGTGTCAGCAGCCAAGGGACAGGAATATATGGCTACACCTTC
cdr3_aa: CVSSQGTGIYGYTF
v_call: TRBV4-2
clone_size: -
j_call: TRBJ1-2
d_call: TRBD1

cdr3_nt: TGTGCCAGCTACGACAGGGTGGGCAATGAGCAGTACTTC
cdr3_aa: CASYDRVGNEQYF
v_call: TRBV27
clone_size: once
j_call: TRBJ2-7
d_call: TRBD1